This TCR beta chain was documented in a study of graft-versus-host responses after intestinal transplantation. About the research overall: Multivisceral, liver-intestinal, or isolated intestinal transplants were received by the recipients. Anti-thymocyte globulin induction, then tacrolimus and steroids for about three years, went to all recipients.

This clone has only a few counts. Its antigen is currently unknown. Assay: immunoSEQ multiplex PCR; the TCRdb copy retains only in-frame clones and omits some. The sample lists about 86,000 clones; 88% were seen once. V was pared by 6 bases and J by 6 bases, with 11 bases between. Looked up from germline, CDR1 is MNHEY and CDR2 is SVGAGI. The CDR3 has 13 residues. Whole-study findings and limits: GvH clonotypes were identified within recipient marrow, with a subset emerging first in ileum or blood. The study found high graft-versus-host to host-versus-graft clonal ratios in allografts of patients with graft-donor T cell macrochimerism.

Material: unstimulated CD4+ T cells sorted from spleen or lymph node cells, obtained before transplant. V gene TRBV6-5 combines with J gene TRBJ1-4; tentative D call: TRBD1 (6 bases). The TCR originated in a human donor who was the organ donor for an intestinal transplant. The CDR3 region is CASSGTPYEKLFF. The CDR3 bases are TGTGCCAGCAGCGGGACACCTTATGAAAAACTGTTTTTT.